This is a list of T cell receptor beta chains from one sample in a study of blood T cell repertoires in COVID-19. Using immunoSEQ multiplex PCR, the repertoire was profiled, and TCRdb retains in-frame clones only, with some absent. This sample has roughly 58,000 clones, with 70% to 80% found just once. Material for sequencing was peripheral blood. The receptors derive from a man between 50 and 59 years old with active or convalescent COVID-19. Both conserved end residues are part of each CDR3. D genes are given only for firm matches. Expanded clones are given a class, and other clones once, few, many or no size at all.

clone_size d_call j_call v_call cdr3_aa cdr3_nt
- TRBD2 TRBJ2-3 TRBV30 CAWSTGTSGFTDTQYF TGTGCCTGGAGTACCGGGACTAGCGGTTTCACAGATACGCAGTATTTT
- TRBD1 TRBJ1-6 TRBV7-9 CASSTRGDSPLHF TGTGCCAGCAGCACCAGGGGGGATTCACCCCTCCACTTT
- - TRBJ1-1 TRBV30 CAWSAPTGSGRAFF TGTGCCTGGAGTGCACCGACAGGATCGGGTCGGGCTTTCTTT
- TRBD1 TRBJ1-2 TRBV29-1 CSVGTGGYGYTF TGCAGCGTTGGGACAGGGGGCTATGGCTACACCTTC
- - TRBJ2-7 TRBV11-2 CASTWDFYEQYF TGTGCCAGCACCTGGGACTTCTACGAGCAGTACTTC
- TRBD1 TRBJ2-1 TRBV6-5 CASSYSTGQGGDEQFF TGTGCCAGCAGTTACTCGACGGGACAGGGCGGAGATGAGCAGTTCTTC
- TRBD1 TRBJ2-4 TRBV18 CASSRTDRDQNIQYF TGTGCCAGCTCACGTACTGACAGGGACCAAAACATTCAGTACTTC
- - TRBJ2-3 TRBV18 CASSRPLNTDTQYF TGTGCCAGCTCACGTCCTCTAAACACAGATACGCAGTATTTT
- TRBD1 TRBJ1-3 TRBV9 CASSVQGAGNTIYF TGTGCCAGCAGCGTTCAGGGGGCGGGAAACACCATATATTTT
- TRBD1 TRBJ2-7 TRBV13 CASSSGTGIGEQYF TGTGCCAGCAGCTCCGGGACAGGGATTGGAGAGCAGTACTTC
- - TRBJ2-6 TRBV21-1 CASSPPGTGSGANVLTF TGTGCCAGCAGCCCTCCCGGGACAGGGTCCGGGGCCAACGTCCTGACTTTC
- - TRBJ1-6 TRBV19 CASSHTTGSSPLHF TGTGCCAGTAGTCATACAACAGGTAGTTCACCCCTCCACTTT
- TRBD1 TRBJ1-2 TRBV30 CAWSTHQGAYGYTF TGTGCCTGGAGTACCCATCAGGGGGCCTATGGCTACACCTTC
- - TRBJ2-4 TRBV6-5 CATTRANIQYF TGTGCCACGACCAGGGCAAACATTCAGTACTTC
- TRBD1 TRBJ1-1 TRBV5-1 CASSLGGTAEALGGF TGCGCCAGCAGCTTGGGTGGGACAGCTGAAGCTTTGGGGGGCTTT
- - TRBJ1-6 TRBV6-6 CASSGRSSYNSPLHF TGTGCCAGCAGCGGAAGGAGCTCCTATAATTCACCCCTCCACTTT
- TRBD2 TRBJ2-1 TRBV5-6 CASSLWGLAGDEQFF TGTGCCAGCAGCTTGTGGGGACTAGCGGGAGATGAGCAGTTCTTC
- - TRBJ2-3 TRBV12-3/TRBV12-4 CASSPQTDTQYF TGTGCCAGCAGTCCCCAGACAGATACGCAGTATTTT
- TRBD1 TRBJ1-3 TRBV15 CATSRDGWQGALSGNTIYF TGTGCCACCAGCAGAGATGGGTGGCAGGGGGCCCTCTCTGGAAACACCATATATTTT
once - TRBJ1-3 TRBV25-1 CASYRDRVSGNTIYF TGTGCCAGCTACAGGGATAGGGTTTCTGGAAACACCATATATTTT
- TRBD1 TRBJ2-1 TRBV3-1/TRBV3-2 CASSQARGQGGDEQFF TGTGCCAGCAGCCAGGCCCGAGGACAGGGTGGTGATGAGCAGTTCTTC
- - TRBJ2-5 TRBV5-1 CASSLSAPQRETQYF TGCGCCAGCAGCTTGAGTGCACCCCAGAGGGAGACCCAGTACTTC
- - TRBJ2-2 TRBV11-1 CASSFTGYTGELFF TGTGCCAGCAGTTTTACAGGGTACACCGGGGAGCTGTTTTTT
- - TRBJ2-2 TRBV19 CASSIVTTQGPGELFF TGTGCCAGTAGTATAGTCACTACACAGGGTCCCGGGGAGCTGTTTTTT